This section outlines one TCR beta chain sequence together with its context. The sample comes from a study of blood T cell repertoires in COVID-19. Study-wide background: The study drew acute and convalescent COVID-19 samples from the United States, Italy and Spain. Sources were T cells, B-cell-depleted T cells, or PBMCs; the material itself was cDNA or gDNA.

In the original analysis: Estimation of nucleated cell counts was performed using reference gene primer amplification. Libraries were prepared by immunoSEQ multiplex PCR; TCRdb keeps only in-frame clonotypes and omits some of them. The V and J calls and clone size were taken over from that table, and D and trimming were inferred from the DNA. The table has more than 200,000 clones, 80% to 90% seen once. V was cut by 2 bases and J by 1 base, with 9 bases left in between. Germline CDR1 and CDR2: SGHRS and YFSETQ. The CDR3 loop spans 14 amino acids. The sequence derives from a man between 50 and 59 years old with acute or convalescent COVID-19. The J gene is TRBJ2-5, the V gene TRBV5-1; a possible D gene is TRBD2 (6 bases). Source material: peripheral blood. CDR3 coding DNA: TGCGCCAGCAGCTTACTAGCCTCCCAAGAGACCCAGTACTTC. Translating gives CASSLLASQETQYF. Drawing the rest from reference TRBV5-1 and TRBJ2-5, the complete variable domain is KAGVTQTPRYLIKTRGQQVTLSCSPISGHRSVSWYQQTPGQGLQFLFEYFSETQRNKGNFPGRFSGRQFSNSRSEMNVSTLELGDSALYLCASSLLASQETQYFGPGTRLLVL.